The T cell receptor beta chain described here comes from a study of cytomegalovirus exposure and HLA in healthy donors (dated by TCRdb to 2016 to 2017). As for the study more broadly: In an earlier analysis of some 550 of the donors, around 290 Gb of sequence data and 90 million to 120 million unique TCR beta sequences from about 190 million T cells were reported. About 280 gigabases of sequencing data and roughly 81 million unique TCR sequences made up an early release that covered 640 HLA-typed donors. The genetic ancestry cluster associated with self-reported Caucasian donors included about 84% of the 350 to 500 genotyped donors. The study aimed to test whether cataloging public T cell receptors could reveal signatures of past pathogen exposure. The T cell repertoires of 666 subjects were profiled by immunosequencing and related to cytomegalovirus serostatus. A separate validation cohort of about 110 different subjects was used in addition to the approximately 700-subject first cohort. To predict cytomegalovirus infection status, the study brought together high-throughput TCR immunosequencing, statistical association of individual TCRs with disease status, and machine learning. In a later analysis, previously published TCR beta repertoires from 500 to 750 donors were re-analyzed and high-resolution HLA genotyping was added so that TCR occurrence patterns could be studied. In the later analysis, no new phenotypic data were used to find candidate immune exposures; instead, reliance was placed on TCR beta sequences and their occurrence across donors. An earlier analysis of around 640 of the donors used high-throughput TCR beta sequencing to judge whether each TCR beta V gene segment behaved as functional or pseudogenic. Donor age, sex, ethnicity and CMV serostatus were compiled alongside the repertoire data. A later genetic analysis took genome-wide SNP genotypes for about 55% of the roughly 700 donors and used that subset as a discovery cohort. All discovery cohort repertoires had been generated using a single sequencing platform. HLA typing included class I and class II loci at four-digit resolution. The number of typed donors differed by locus: about 629-640 for A, B, C, DRB1 and DQB1; some 500 for DQA1; 606 for DPA1; and roughly 490 for DPB1. Roughly five DR-DQ haplotypes were handled as single units for association and clustering, since linkage in the cohort was strong. On average, around 200,000 unique TCR beta nucleotide sequences were sequenced per donor among a few hundred genotyped donors of the cohort, with about 17% of those sequences being non-productive. Results and caveats for the whole study, not just this receptor: Most TCR sequences were seen in very few donors, while some public TCRs were found in many individuals. Only TCR beta chains were sequenced in this cohort, and the absence of alpha or paired-chain data limited detectable features. According to a later analysis, most CMV-associated TCR beta chains appeared to be HLA-restricted, and the HLA associations seemed to be driven largely by CMV exposure. Correlated functional status among segregating V segments might reflect linkage disequilibrium, but an unknown experimental factor could not be ruled out. In a later analysis, HLA-associated TCR beta chains were found to be more clonally expanded and to have lower generation probabilities than equally common non-associated chains. Some IMGT-functional V segments, including TRBV6-2 and TRBV6-3, could not be distinguished by the 87-base-pair reads and were therefore excluded. Presence/absence analyses assumed roughly uniform sequencing depth across donors, an assumption that may not hold. When HLA alleles, especially DR and DQ, strongly co-occurred, TCR associations were difficult to assign to individual alleles. A group of highly shared sequence variants was considered likely to be a technical artifact of the sequencing pipeline. The authors suggested that the approach could potentially be extended to other disease states and immunological phenotypes. A further reported finding was that TCR beta sequences accurately predicted the HLA-A and HLA-B alleles for most subjects in the first cohort. In both the original and validation cohorts, the classifier was reported to diagnose cytomegalovirus status with high specificity and sensitivity. Some 16 rarely observed V segments, including chromosome 9 orphons, were excluded from the earlier analysis of a few hundred of the donors because counts were too low. Broadly in line with IMGT annotations, most TCR beta V segments showed up in productive rearrangements about 87% or about 30% of the time in an earlier analysis of around 550 of the donors. Because some donors lacked HLA typing at each locus, the association tests relied only on the typed subset. A total of fewer than 200 TCR beta chains were listed by the study as associated with cytomegalovirus. In a later analysis, the rate of TCR association differed among HLA loci, with DRB1 alleles having the most associated TCRs and HLA-C alleles having the fewest. Specific HLA alleles were associated with roughly 16,000 TCR beta sequences at a false discovery rate of 0.05 in a later analysis. Immune exposure information for the cohort was limited to CMV serostatus. Several of the top co-occurrence clusters appeared to be linked to parvovirus B19, influenza, CMV and Epstein-Barr virus, according to a later analysis. A later genetic analysis reported fewer N-insertions in productive TCRs among donors in an Asian-associated ancestry cluster than the approximately 700-donor mean. An association between a missense DCLRE1C variant and V-gene and J-gene trimming of TCR beta chains was found in a later genetic analysis and replicated in an independent cohort. A few of the identified cytomegalovirus-associated TCR beta chains were confirmed in vitro to be specific for cytomegalovirus antigens.

Preparation of the library involved the immunoSEQ multiplex PCR assay. For the multiplex PCR, a mixture combining 60 forward primers for TCR Vbeta segments and 13 reverse primers for TCR Jbeta segments was used. The CDR3 region of rearranged TCR beta genes was amplified from genomic DNA with a multiplex PCR assay. The amplified TCR beta libraries were sequenced on the Illumina HiSeq System as 87-base-pair reads. The paper's processing steps were these. A later analysis tallied tens of millions of unique TCR beta chains across the 666 repertoires, and about 10 million of those chains were shared by two or more donors. Raw reads were error-corrected and collapsed into unique sequences with a nearest-neighbor algorithm that merged closely related sequences to remove PCR and sequencing errors. Alignment of CDR3 sequences to IMGT reference sequences was used to assign V, D and J gene segments. For a sequence to be retained, a match of at least six nucleotides to both a V gene segment and a J gene segment was required. A rearrangement was called productive if the CDR3 had no stop codons and remained in frame with V and J, and every other rearrangement was called non-productive. CDR3 was defined by IMGT convention, running from the second conserved V-encoded cysteine to the conserved J-encoded phenylalanine. In an earlier analysis of 587 of the donors, sequences lacking an unambiguous match to a single V gene segment were excluded. In an earlier analysis of almost 600 of the donors, a V segment was called functional when productive rearrangements were above 56.7%, and segregating when the standard deviation between donors exceeded 5%. To diagnose cytomegalovirus status from the catalog of TCR beta chain sequences, a statistical classification framework was built. V and J gene assignment, in a later analysis, came from comparing TCR nucleotide sequences with IMGT/GENE-DB human TR gene sequences. In a later analysis, CDR3 sequences and most-parsimonious VDJ recombination scenarios were assigned using the TCRdist pipeline. A later analysis defined each TCR beta chain by its CDR3 amino acid sequence plus V-gene family, and excluded reads lacking a unique V-gene family. To address suspected cross-contamination and a sequencing artifact, a later analysis removed some 620 highly shared, low-generation-probability nucleotide sequences. In a later analysis, a clonal expansion index for each public chain was calculated from normalized within-repertoire ranks of inferred template counts. In a later analysis, generation probabilities were computed with a VDJ recombination model fitted to out-of-frame rearrangements, and the resulting probabilities were checked against IGoR. Hypergeometric tests were used in a later analysis to score TCR-TCR, TCR-HLA and TCR-CMV co-occurrence, with a repertoire-size bias correction applied to the TCR pairs. A later analysis estimated false discovery rates by permuting HLA or CMV assignments 20 times. In a later analysis, co-occurring TCRs were grouped using DBSCAN, with TCRdist sequence similarity added in when clustering inside HLA-allele-positive subsets. Co-occurrence clustering excluded repertoires with fewer than 30,000 or more than 120,000 public chains, plus five with anomalous nucleotide sharing. Imported from immuneACCESS, the table was reduced by TCRdb to in-frame sequences with V and J called. These copies leave out some clones; in studies compared against another copy, an unresolved V gene accounts for under half, and the cause of the remainder is not known. That table furnishes V, J and clone size, whereas the DNA furnished D and trimming. Across this sample there are roughly 100,000 clones, with around 60% seen only once. The ten largest clones take up 3% to 4% of the sample.

About this clone: What antigen it recognizes has not been identified. No much larger clone exists at a distance of one base, and base qualities are not known.

In total, over 600 healthy bone marrow donors made up the cohort. Cohort members were all nominally healthy when sampled, although unrecorded immune exposures were likely present. The donor tested CMV seronegative, placing the donor among the 350 or so seronegative members of the cohort. A peripheral blood sample was collected from each donor, and TCR beta sequencing was performed on peripheral blood mononuclear cells. The Qiagen DNeasy Blood Extraction Kit was used to extract genomic DNA from the blood cell samples. V is trimmed back by 5 bases and J by 2 bases, and the junction contains 11 bases that no gene match accounts for. Reading from cysteine to phenylalanine, the CDR3 counts 15 amino acids. The retained sequence is limited to the CDR3, 45 bases, with the frame set at the first base. As encoded in the germline V gene, CDR1 is SQVTM while CDR2 is ANQGSEA.

The sample taken for sequencing was PBMCs. The clonotype originates from a woman between 45 and 60 years old in good health and CMV-seronegative. Here the chain combines TRBV29-1 and TRBJ2-7, and 8 junction bases match TRBD1. The nucleotide sequence reads TGCAGCGTTAAAGGCGGGACAGGTCCTCCCTACGAGCAGTACTTC. Translated, it reads CSVKGGTGPPYEQYF.